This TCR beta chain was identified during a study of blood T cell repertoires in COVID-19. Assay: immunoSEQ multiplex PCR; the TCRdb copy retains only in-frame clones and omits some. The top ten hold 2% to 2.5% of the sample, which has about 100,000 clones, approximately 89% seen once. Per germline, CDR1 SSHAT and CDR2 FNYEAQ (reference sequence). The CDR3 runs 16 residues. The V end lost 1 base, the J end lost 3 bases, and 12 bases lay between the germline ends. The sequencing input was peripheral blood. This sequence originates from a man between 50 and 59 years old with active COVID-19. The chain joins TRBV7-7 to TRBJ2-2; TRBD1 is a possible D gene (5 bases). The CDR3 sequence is CASSLVPGLDTGELFF. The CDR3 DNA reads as TGTGCCAGCAGCTTAGTCCCAGGGTTGGACACCGGGGAGCTGTTTTTT.